Sequencing of this T cell receptor (beta chain) was carried out in a study of cytomegalovirus exposure and HLA in healthy donors. Study-level background: Caucasian-associated ancestry cluster membership applied to about 83% of approximately 400 genotyped donors.

Vbeta (60) and Jbeta (13) primers were used in the PCR. The repertoire was sequenced with immunoSEQ multiplex PCR; TCRdb's copy has only in-frame clones and lacks some. The profile shows 150,000 to 200,000 clones, around 87% of them singletons. CDR1 is MGHDK, CDR2 SYGVNS, per germline. The CDR3 runs to 15 residues. The trim removed 0 bases at V and 5 bases at J, leaving 3 bases unmatched. This rearrangement joins TRBV25-1 to TRBJ2-4; 8 bases match TRBD1. The source material was PBMCs. The origin of this receptor is a woman between 18 and 29 years old in good health and CMV-seronegative. The CDR3 bases are TGTGCCAGCAGTGAATATATACAGGGGGAAAACATTCAGTACTTC. Its protein is CASSEYIQGENIQYF.